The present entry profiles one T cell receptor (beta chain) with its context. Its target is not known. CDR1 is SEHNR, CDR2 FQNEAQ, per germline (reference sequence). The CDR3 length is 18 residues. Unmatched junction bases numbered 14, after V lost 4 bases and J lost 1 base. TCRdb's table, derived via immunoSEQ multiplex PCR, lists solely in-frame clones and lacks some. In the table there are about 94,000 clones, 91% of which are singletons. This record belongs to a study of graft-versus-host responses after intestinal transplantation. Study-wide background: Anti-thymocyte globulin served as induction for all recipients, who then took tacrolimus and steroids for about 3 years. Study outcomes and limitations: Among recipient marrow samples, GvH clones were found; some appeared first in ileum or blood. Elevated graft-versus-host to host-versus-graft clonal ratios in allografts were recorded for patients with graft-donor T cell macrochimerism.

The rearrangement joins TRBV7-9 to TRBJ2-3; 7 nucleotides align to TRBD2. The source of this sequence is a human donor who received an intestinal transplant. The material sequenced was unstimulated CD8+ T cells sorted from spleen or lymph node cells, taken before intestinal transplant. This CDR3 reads CASSSPIIAGPGTDTQYF. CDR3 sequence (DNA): TGTGCCAGCAGCTCACCGATAATAGCGGGCCCTGGCACAGATACGCAGTATTTT.